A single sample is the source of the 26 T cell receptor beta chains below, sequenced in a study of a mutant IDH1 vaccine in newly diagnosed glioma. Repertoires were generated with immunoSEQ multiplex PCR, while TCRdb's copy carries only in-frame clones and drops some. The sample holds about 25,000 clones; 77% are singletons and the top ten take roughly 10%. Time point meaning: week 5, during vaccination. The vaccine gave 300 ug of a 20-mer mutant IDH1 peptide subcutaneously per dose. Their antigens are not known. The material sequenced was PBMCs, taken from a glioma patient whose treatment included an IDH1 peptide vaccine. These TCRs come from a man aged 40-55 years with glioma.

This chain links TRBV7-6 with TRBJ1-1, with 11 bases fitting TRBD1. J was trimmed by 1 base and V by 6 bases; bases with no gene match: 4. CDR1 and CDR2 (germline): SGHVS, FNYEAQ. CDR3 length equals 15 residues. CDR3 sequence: CASRPGQGGNTEAFF. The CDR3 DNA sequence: TGTGCCAGCAGACCGGGACAGGGGGGGAACACTGAAGCTTTCTTT.

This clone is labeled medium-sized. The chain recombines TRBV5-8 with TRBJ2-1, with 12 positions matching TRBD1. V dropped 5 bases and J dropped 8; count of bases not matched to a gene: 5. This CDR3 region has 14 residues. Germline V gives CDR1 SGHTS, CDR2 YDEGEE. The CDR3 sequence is CASRGQGAQYEQFF. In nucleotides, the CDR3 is TGTGCCAGCAGGGGACAGGGGGCTCAGTATGAGCAGTTCTTC.

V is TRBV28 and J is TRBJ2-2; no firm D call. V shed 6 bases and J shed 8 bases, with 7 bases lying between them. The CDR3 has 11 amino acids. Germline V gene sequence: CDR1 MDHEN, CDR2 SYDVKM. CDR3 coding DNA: TGTGCCAGCAGGGACCGAGGGGAGCTGTTTTTT. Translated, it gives CASRDRGELFF.

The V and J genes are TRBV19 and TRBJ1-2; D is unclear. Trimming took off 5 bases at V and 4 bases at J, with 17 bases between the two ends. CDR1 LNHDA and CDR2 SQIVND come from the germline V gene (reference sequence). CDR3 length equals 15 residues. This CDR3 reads CASSYTASSGYGYTF. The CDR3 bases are TGTGCCAGTAGTTACACAGCGTCGAGTGGCTATGGCTACACCTTC.

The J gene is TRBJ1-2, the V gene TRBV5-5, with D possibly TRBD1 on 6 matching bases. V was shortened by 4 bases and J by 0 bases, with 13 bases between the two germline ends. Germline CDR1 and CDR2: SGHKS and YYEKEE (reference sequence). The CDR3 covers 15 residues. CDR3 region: CASSRGHSTNYGYTF. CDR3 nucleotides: TGTGCCAGCAGCCGGGGGCACAGTACTAACTATGGCTACACCTTC.

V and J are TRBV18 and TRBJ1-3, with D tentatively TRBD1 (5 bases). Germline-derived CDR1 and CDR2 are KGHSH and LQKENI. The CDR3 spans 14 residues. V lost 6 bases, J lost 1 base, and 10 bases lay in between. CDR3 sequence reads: CASSLQESGNTIYF. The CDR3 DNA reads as TGTGCCAGCTCGTTACAGGAATCTGGAAACACCATATATTTT.

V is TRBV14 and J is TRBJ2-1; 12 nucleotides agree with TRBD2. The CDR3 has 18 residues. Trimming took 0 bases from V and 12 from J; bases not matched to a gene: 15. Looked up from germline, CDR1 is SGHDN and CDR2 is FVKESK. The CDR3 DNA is TGTGCCAGCAGCCAAGAATTCCGGGCTAGCGGGAGGGCCGGGGGGCAGTTCTTC. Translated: CASSQEFRASGRAGGQFF.

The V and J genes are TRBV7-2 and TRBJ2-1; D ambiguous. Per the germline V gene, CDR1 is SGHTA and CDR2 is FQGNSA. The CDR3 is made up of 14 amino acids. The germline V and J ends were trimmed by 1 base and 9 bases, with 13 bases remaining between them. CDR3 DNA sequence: TGTGCCAGCAGCTTAGACCCTAGTCTAGGTGAGCAGTTCTTC. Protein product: CASSLDPSLGEQFF.

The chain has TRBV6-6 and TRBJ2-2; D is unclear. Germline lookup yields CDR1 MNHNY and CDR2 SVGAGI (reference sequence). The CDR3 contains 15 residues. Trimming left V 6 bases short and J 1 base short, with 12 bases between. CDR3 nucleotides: TGTGCCAGCAGCTTCACATCATGGAACACCGGGGAGCTGTTTTTT. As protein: CASSFTSWNTGELFF.

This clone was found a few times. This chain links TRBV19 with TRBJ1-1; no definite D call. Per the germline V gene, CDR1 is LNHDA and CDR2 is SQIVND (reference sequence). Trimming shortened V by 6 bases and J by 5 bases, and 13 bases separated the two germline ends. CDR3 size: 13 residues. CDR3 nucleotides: TGTGCCAGTAGGCTCGGTCCGCGGACTGAAGCTTTCTTT. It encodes CASRLGPRTEAFF.

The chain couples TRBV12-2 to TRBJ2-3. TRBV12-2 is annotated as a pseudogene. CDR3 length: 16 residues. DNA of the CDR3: TGTGCAAGTCGCCTCCGGACGGGACCCCGCACAGATACGCAGTATTTT. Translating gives CASRLRTGPRTDTQYF.

The CDR3 DNA reads as TGTGCCAGCAGCCCCCTTACTAGCGGGAGGGGTCATGAGCAGTTCTTC. As protein: CASSPLTSGRGHEQFF. The V call is TRBV7-2, the J call TRBJ2-1; 13 bases match TRBD2. The junction had 9 bases not matched to a gene; V was cut back by 5 bases and J by 8 bases. Germline CDR1 SGHTA, CDR2 FQGNSA. The CDR3 contains 16 residues.

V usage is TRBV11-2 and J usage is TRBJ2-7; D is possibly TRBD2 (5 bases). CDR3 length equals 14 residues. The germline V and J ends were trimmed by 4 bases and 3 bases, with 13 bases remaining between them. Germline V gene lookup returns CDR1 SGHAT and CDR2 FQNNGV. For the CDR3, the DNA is TGTGCCAGCAGCTCATTAGGAGGTAACTACGAGCAGTACTTC. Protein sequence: CASSSLGGNYEQYF.

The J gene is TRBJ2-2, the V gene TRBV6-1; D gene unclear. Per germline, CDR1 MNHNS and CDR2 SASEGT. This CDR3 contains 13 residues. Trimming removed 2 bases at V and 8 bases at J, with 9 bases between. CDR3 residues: CASSEWKTGELFF. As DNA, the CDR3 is TGTGCCAGCAGTGAATGGAAGACAGGGGAGCTGTTTTTT.

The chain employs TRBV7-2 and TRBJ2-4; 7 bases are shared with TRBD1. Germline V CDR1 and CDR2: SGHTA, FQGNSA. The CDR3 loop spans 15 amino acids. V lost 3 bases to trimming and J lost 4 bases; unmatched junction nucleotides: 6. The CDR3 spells CASSLAGTAKNIQYF. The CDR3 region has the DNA TGTGCCAGCAGCTTGGCCGGGACAGCTAAAAACATTCAGTACTTC.

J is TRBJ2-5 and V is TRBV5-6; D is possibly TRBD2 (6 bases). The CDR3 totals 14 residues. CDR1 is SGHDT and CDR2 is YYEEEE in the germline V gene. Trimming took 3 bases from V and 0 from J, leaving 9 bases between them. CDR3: CASSSRDYQETQYF. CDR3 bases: TGTGCCAGCAGCTCCCGGGACTACCAAGAGACCCAGTACTTC.

The CDR3 spells CASSLNRVGNTEAFF. The CDR3 DNA is TGTGCCAGCAGCCTGAACAGGGTCGGGAACACTGAAGCTTTCTTT. This chain connects TRBV7-9 to TRBJ1-1; tentative D call: TRBD1 (6 bases). Trimming removed 5 bases at V and 1 base at J, with 14 bases between. The germline gives CDR1 SEHNR, CDR2 FQNEAQ (reference sequence). This CDR3 comprises 15 residues.

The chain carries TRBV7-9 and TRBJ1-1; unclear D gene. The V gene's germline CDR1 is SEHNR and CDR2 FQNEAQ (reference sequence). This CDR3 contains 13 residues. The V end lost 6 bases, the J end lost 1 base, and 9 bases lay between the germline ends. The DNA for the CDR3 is TGTGCCAGCAGAAGACCGGAGAACACTGAAGCTTTCTTT. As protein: CASRRPENTEAFF.

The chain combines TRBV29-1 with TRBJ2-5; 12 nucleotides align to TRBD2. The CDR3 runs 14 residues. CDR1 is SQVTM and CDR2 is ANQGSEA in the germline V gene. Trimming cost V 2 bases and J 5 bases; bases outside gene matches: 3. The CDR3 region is CSVELAGGGETQYF. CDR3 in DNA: TGCAGCGTTGAACTAGCGGGAGGGGGGGAGACCCAGTACTTC.

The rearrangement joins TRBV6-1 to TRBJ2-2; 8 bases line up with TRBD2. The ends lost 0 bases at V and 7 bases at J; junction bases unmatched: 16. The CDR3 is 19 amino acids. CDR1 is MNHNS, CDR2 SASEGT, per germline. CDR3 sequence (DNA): TGTGCCAGCAGTGAAGCGACGAAACTGACGGGAGGGCCCGTCGGGGAGCTGTTTTTT. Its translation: CASSEATKLTGGPVGELFF.

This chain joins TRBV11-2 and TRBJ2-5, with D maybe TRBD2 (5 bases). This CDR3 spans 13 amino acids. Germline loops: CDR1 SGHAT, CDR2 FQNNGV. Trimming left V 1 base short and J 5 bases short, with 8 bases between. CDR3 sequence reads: CASSLGLRETQYF. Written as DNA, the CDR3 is TGTGCCAGCAGCTTAGGACTAAGGGAGACCCAGTACTTC.

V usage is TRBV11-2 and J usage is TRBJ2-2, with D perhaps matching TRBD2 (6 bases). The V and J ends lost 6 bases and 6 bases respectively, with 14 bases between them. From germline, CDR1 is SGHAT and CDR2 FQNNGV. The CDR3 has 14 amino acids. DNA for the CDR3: TGTGCCAGCAGGCCCGGGACTGCGTCCGGGGAGCTGTTTTTT. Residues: CASRPGTASGELFF.

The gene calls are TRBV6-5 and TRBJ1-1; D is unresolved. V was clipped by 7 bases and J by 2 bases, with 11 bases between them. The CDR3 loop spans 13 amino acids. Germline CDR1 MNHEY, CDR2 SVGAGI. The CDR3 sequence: CASNEHRNTEAFF. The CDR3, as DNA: TGTGCCAGCAATGAGCACCGAAACACTGAAGCTTTCTTT.

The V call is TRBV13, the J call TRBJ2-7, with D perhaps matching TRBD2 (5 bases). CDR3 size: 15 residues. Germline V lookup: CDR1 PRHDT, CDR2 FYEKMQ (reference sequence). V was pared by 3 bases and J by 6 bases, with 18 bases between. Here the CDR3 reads CASSLRGLSEGEQYV. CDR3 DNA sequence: TGTGCCAGCAGCTTGCGAGGGCTATCCGAGGGCGAGCAGTACGTC.

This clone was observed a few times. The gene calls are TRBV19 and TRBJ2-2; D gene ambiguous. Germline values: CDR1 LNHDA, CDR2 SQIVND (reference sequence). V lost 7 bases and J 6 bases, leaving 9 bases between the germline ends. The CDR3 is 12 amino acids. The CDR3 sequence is CASTALAGELFF. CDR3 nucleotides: TGTGCCAGTACGGCACTCGCCGGGGAGCTGTTTTTT.

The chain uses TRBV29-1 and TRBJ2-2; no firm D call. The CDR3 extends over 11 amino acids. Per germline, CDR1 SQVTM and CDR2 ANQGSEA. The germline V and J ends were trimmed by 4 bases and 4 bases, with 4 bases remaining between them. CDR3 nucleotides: TGCAGCGTTGGTGTCACCGGGGAGCTGTTTTTT. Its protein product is CSVGVTGELFF.